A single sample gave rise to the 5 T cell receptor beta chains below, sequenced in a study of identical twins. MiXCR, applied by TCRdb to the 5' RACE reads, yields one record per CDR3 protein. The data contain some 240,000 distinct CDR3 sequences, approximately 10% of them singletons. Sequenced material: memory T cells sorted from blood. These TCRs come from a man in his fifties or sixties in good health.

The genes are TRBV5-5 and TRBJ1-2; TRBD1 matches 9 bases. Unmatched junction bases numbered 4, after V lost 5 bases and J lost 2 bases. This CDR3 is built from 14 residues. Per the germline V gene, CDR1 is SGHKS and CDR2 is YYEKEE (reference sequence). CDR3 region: CASRPTGGNYGYTF. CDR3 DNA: TGTGCCAGCAGGCCGACAGGGGGAAACTATGGCTACACCTTC.

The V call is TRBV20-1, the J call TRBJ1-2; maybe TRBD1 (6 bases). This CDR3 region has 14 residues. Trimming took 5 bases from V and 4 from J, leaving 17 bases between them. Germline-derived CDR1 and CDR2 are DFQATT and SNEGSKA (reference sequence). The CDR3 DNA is TGCAGTGCTTTCGATCGACAGGAACTCTATGGCTACACCTTC. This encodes CSAFDRQELYGYTF.

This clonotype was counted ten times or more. CDR3 sequence: CASSPPPGGIYEQFF. The CDR3 coding sequence is TGTGCCAGCTCACCGCCCCCAGGCGGGATTTATGAGCAGTTCTTC. The chain links TRBV18 to TRBJ2-1; weak D call: TRBD2 (6 bases). From germline, CDR1 is KGHSH and CDR2 LQKENI. Deletions cut 3 bases from V and 8 bases from J, with 17 bases between. CDR3 length: 15 amino acids.

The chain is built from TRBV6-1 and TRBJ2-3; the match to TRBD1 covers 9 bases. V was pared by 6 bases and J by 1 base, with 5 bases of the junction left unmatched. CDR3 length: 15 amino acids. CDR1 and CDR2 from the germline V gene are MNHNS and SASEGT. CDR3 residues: CASSQRQGGTDTQYF. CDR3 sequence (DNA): TGTGCCAGCAGCCAACGACAGGGGGGCACAGATACGCAGTATTTT.

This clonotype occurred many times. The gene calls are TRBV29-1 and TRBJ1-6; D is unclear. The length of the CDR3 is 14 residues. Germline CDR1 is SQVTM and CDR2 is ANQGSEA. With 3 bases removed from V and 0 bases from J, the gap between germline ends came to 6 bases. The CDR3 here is CSVDWSSYNSPLHF. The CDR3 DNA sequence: TGCAGCGTTGATTGGAGCTCCTATAATTCACCCCTCCACTTT. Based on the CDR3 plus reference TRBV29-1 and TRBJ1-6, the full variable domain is SAVISQKPSRDICQRGTSLTIQCQVDSQVTMMFWYRQQPGQSLTLIATANQGSEATYESGFVIDKFPISRPNLTFSTLTVSNMSPEDSSIYLCSVDWSSYNSPLHFGNGTRLTVT.